These 32 T cell receptor beta chains were all obtained from the same sample, sequenced in a study of blood T cell repertoires in COVID-19 (dated by TCRdb to the early 2020s). Preparation of the library involved the immunoSEQ multiplex PCR assay. What TCRdb holds here is the immuneACCESS table cut down to in-frame rearrangements. Part of the clones is not present; checked against another copy, under half of the missing clones reflect an unresolved V gene, and the others are unexplained. For this sample there are around 140,000 clones; roughly 80% appear just once. The ten largest clones add up to roughly 9% of the sample. Sequenced: peripheral blood. These TCRs come from a woman in her fifties or sixties with active or convalescent COVID-19.

The chain carries TRBV6-1 and TRBJ1-1; 8 nucleotides agree with TRBD1. The trim removed 3 bases at V and 1 base at J, leaving 4 bases unmatched. Germline lookup yields CDR1 MNHNS and CDR2 SASEGT. The CDR3 has 15 residues. This CDR3 reads CASSDHGQGNTEAFF. The CDR3 nucleotides read TGTGCCAGCAGTGACCATGGACAGGGGAACACTGAAGCTTTCTTT.

The J gene is TRBJ2-3, the V gene TRBV7-2; 11 bases match TRBD2. The CDR3 loop spans 17 amino acids. V lost 3 bases and J lost 2; bases outside the gene matches: 7. CDR1 and CDR2 (germline): SGHTA, FQGNSA. This CDR3 is CASSFPSGGFITDTQYF. CDR3 nucleotide sequence: TGTGCCAGCAGCTTCCCTAGCGGGGGGTTTATCACAGATACGCAGTATTTT.

This chain uses TRBV6-2 or TRBV6-3 with TRBJ2-5; 13 bases fit TRBD2. CDR1 and CDR2 from the germline V gene are MNHEY and SVGEGT. V gave up 4 bases and J gave up 4 bases; unmatched junction bases: 3. This CDR3 comprises 15 residues. For the CDR3, the DNA is TGTGCCAGCAGTTCCGGACTAGCGGGAGTAGAGACCCAGTACTTC. It yields the protein CASSSGLAGVETQYF.

V usage is TRBV19 and J usage is TRBJ2-7; a weak D match, TRBD1 (6 bases). Germline values: CDR1 LNHDA, CDR2 SQIVND (reference sequence). CDR3 length: 14 residues. Trimming removed 1 base at V and 3 bases at J, with 10 bases between. The CDR3 nucleotides read TGTGCCAGTAGTATAGGCCAGGGGAACTACGAGCAGTACTTC. Translating it yields CASSIGQGNYEQYF.

The chain recombines TRBV6-6 with TRBJ1-4; D call uncertain. The germline CDR1 and CDR2 sequences are MNHNY and SVGAGI (reference sequence). V shed 5 bases and J shed 4 bases, with 11 bases lying between them. This CDR3 has 14 amino acids. The CDR3 loop is CASSPRRVNEKLFF. In DNA, the CDR3 is TGTGCCAGCAGTCCACGACGGGTTAATGAAAAACTGTTTTTT.

The chain uses TRBV19 and TRBJ1-5; possible D gene TRBD1, 5 bases. The V end was cut by 1 base, the J end by 0 bases, with 13 bases between. Germline V gene sequence: CDR1 LNHDA, CDR2 SQIVND (reference sequence). CDR3 size: 17 residues. The CDR3, as DNA: TGTGCCAGTAGTATAGGACAGTTAGGGTATAGCAATCAGCCCCAGCATTTT. Encoded protein: CASSIGQLGYSNQPQHF.

The CDR3 coding sequence is TGTGCCAGCAGCTTAGTGGGTCAGGCTTTCAATGAGCAGTTCTTC. This translates into CASSLVGQAFNEQFF. The V gene is TRBV7-2, the J gene TRBJ2-1; D uncertain. The V and J ends lost 1 base and 6 bases respectively, with 13 bases between them. The CDR3 totals 15 residues. CDR1 is SGHTA and CDR2 is FQGNSA in the germline V gene.

The rearrangement links TRBV7-7 to TRBJ2-3; the D is unclear. Germline V gene data show CDR1 as SSHAT and CDR2 as FNYEAQ (reference sequence). This CDR3 has 13 residues. Trimming cost V 5 bases and J 3 bases, with 9 bases left between them. The CDR3 sequence: CASSHDWTDTQYF. The CDR3 DNA reads as TGTGCCAGCAGCCATGACTGGACAGATACGCAGTATTTT. The full variable domain, its missing parts supplied by reference TRBV7-7 and TRBJ2-3, is GAGVSQSPRYKVTKRGQDVTLRCDPISSHATLYWYQQALGQGPEFLTYFNYEAQPDKSGLPSDRFSAERPEGSISTLTIQRTEQRDSAMYRCASSHDWTDTQYFGPGTRLTVL.

The chain has TRBV15 and TRBJ2-7; 7 bases fit TRBD1. The CDR3 totals 13 residues. Germline CDR1 LNHNV, CDR2 YYDKDF (reference sequence). V shed 4 bases, J shed 3 bases, and the junction held 3 bases outside the gene matches. CDR3 sequence: CATSTGQNYEQYF. The CDR3 DNA sequence: TGTGCCACCAGCACGGGACAGAACTACGAGCAGTACTTC.

This chain's CDR3 is CASITGSYNSPLHF. The CDR3 DNA sequence: TGTGCCAGCATAACAGGCTCCTATAATTCACCCCTCCACTTT. V usage is TRBV28 and J usage is TRBJ1-6, with D possibly being TRBD1 (5 bases). In germline, CDR1 is MDHEN, CDR2 SYDVKM. V lost 7 bases and J lost 0, with 7 bases in between. The CDR3 spans 14 residues. Combining the CDR3 with reference TRBV28 and TRBJ1-6 gives the whole variable domain DVKVTQSSRYLVKRTGEKVFLECVQDMDHENMFWYRQDPGLGLRLIYFSYDVKMKEKGDIPEGYSVSREKKERFSLILESASTNQTSMYLCASITGSYNSPLHFGNGTRLTVT.

The table lists this clone with a few counts. The chain couples TRBV9 to TRBJ2-5, with D tentatively TRBD1 (5 bases). V lost 4 bases to trimming and J lost 5 bases, with 21 bases between them. Per the germline V gene, CDR1 is SGDLS and CDR2 is YYNGEE. The CDR3 is 16 amino acids. This chain's CDR3 is CASSPTYTGDGETQYF. In DNA form, the CDR3 reads TGTGCCAGCAGCCCCACCTATACAGGAGACGGGGAGACCCAGTACTTC.

The rearrangement uses TRBV7-9 and TRBJ1-2; 8 nucleotides agree with TRBD1. Germline V gene lookup returns CDR1 SEHNR and CDR2 FQNEAQ (reference sequence). Germline trimming cut 2 bases from V and 7 bases from J; bases unmatched to any gene: 12. This CDR3 is built from 16 residues. CDR3 region: CASSLSRTGILLGYTF. In DNA form, the CDR3 reads TGTGCCAGCAGCTTAAGCAGGACAGGGATTTTGCTTGGCTACACCTTC.

This clone appeared once. CDR3 nucleotide sequence: TGTGCCAGCAGCCCTAGACAGGCTAACACCGGGGAGCTGTTTTTT. Residues: CASSPRQANTGELFF. J is TRBJ2-2 and V is TRBV7-9, with a weak D call TRBD1 (6 bases). Germline CDR1 SEHNR, CDR2 FQNEAQ (reference sequence). The germline V and J ends were trimmed by 5 bases and 2 bases, with 12 bases remaining between them. This CDR3 spans 15 amino acids.

This clone has just a few counts. The chain couples TRBV27 to TRBJ1-4; no clear D. CDR1 is MNHEY, CDR2 SMNVEV, per germline (reference sequence). The CDR3 has 14 residues. V was trimmed by 6 bases and J by 7 bases, leaving 15 bases between them. The CDR3: CASSRRESGEKLFF. The CDR3 coding sequence is TGTGCCAGCAGCAGACGGGAATCGGGTGAAAAACTGTTTTTT. The full variable domain, rest sourced from reference TRBV27 and TRBJ1-4, is EAQVTQNPRYLITVTGKKLTVTCSQNMNHEYMSWYRQDPGLGLRQIYYSMNVEVTDKGDVPEGYKVSRKEKRNFPLILESPSPNQTSLYFCASSRRESGEKLFFGSGTQLSVL.

Many counts were recorded for this clone. Other DNA sequences within the sample encode an identical CDR3. V gene TRBV28 combines with J gene TRBJ1-2; D gene unclear. V lost 3 bases and J 5 bases, leaving 13 bases between the germline ends. The length of the CDR3 is 14 residues. Germline V CDR1 and CDR2: MDHEN, SYDVKM. The CDR3 DNA is TGTGCCAGCAGTTTGGCGAGAGGTGGGTATGGCTACACCTTC. Translation: CASSLARGGYGYTF.

This chain joins TRBV19 and TRBJ2-7; 11 bases align to TRBD1. Germline CDR1 is LNHDA and CDR2 is SQIVND (reference sequence). The ends lost 10 bases at V and 3 bases at J; junction bases unmatched: 11. The CDR3 covers 15 residues. The chain's CDR3 is CATNTRDRGDYEQYF. DNA of the CDR3: TGTGCCACCAATACCCGGGACAGGGGGGACTACGAGCAGTACTTC.

This clone was seen once. The chain uses TRBV15 and TRBJ2-7; D is possibly TRBD1 (5 bases). The length of the CDR3 is 16 residues. CDR1 is LNHNV, CDR2 YYDKDF, per germline (reference sequence). Trimming pared 3 bases from V and 5 bases from J, leaving 20 bases between. This CDR3 reads CATSSPYQKGPDEQYF. In DNA, the CDR3 is TGTGCCACCAGCAGTCCCTATCAGAAGGGGCCGGACGAGCAGTACTTC.

The chain joins TRBV30 to TRBJ1-1, with 8 bases that match TRBD1. The germline V gene encodes CDR1 GTSNPN and CDR2 SVGIG (reference sequence). J lost 1 base, V lost 1 base, and 5 bases had no gene match. The CDR3 length is 15 residues. The DNA for the CDR3 is TGTGCCTGGAGTGATTACGGGACAGGGAACACTGAAGCTTTCTTT. This translates into CAWSDYGTGNTEAFF.

The chain carries TRBV6-5 and TRBJ2-1; TRBD1 matches 8 bases. The ends lost 6 bases at V and 4 bases at J; junction bases unmatched: 11. The CDR3 is 16 amino acids. The germline CDR1 and CDR2 sequences are MNHEY and SVGAGI. CDR3 amino acids: CASRYGTGDIYNEQFF. The CDR3 nucleotides are TGTGCCAGCAGATACGGGACAGGAGATATATACAATGAGCAGTTCTTC.

The chain couples TRBV30 to TRBJ2-5, with 8 bases aligning to TRBD2. The CDR3 spans 14 residues. Germline assignment: CDR1 GTSNPN and CDR2 SVGIG (reference sequence). With V trimmed by 1 base and J by 1 base, 2 bases remained unmatched. The CDR3 DNA reads TGTGCCTGGAGTGACGGACTAGCCCAAGAGACCCAGTACTTC. This gives the protein CAWSDGLAQETQYF.

The chain recombines TRBV30 with TRBJ2-5, with TRBD1 matching over 7 bases. The V segment lost 7 bases and the J segment 2 bases; nucleotides outside the gene matches: 10. The CDR3 is 14 amino acids. Germline CDR1 is GTSNPN and CDR2 is SVGIG (reference sequence). DNA of the CDR3: TGTGCCTTGAACAGGGGAACGGGGCAAGAGACCCAGTACTTC. It encodes CALNRGTGQETQYF.

The V and J genes are TRBV18 and TRBJ1-6, with 9 nucleotides matching TRBD1. This CDR3 contains 15 residues. V dropped 2 bases and J dropped 10; count of bases not matched to a gene: 6. Germline-derived CDR1 and CDR2 are KGHSH and LQKENI. CDR3 residues: CASSPNGQGWSPLHF. Here the CDR3 DNA reads TGTGCCAGCTCACCAAACGGACAGGGGTGGTCACCCCTCCACTTT.

The chain is built from TRBV28 and TRBJ2-7; TRBD1 matches 8 bases. The CDR3 loop spans 12 amino acids. Unmatched junction bases numbered 6, after V lost 8 bases and J lost 6 bases. Per germline, CDR1 MDHEN and CDR2 SYDVKM. In DNA form, the CDR3 reads TGTGCCAGCTGGGACAGGATGGGCGAGCAGTACTTC. Protein: CASWDRMGEQYF.

This chain uses TRBV4-3 with TRBJ1-6; D is possibly TRBD1 (6 bases). The V gene's germline CDR1 is LGHNA and CDR2 YSLEER. The length of the CDR3 is 17 residues. The V end was cut by 0 bases, the J end by 3 bases, with 12 bases between. CDR3 nucleotide sequence: TGCGCCAGCAGCCAAGATCTGGGGGCGAACTATAATTCACCCCTCCACTTT. Translation: CASSQDLGANYNSPLHF.

V usage is TRBV20-1 and J usage is TRBJ2-7; 9 bases fit TRBD2. CDR1 and CDR2 from the germline V gene are DFQATT and SNEGSKA (reference sequence). J lost 2 bases, V lost 3 bases, and 2 bases had no gene match. The CDR3 has 13 amino acids. The CDR3 region is CSASGGGAYEQYF. The CDR3 nucleotides are TGCAGTGCTAGTGGCGGGGGGGCCTACGAGCAGTACTTC.

This rearrangement joins TRBV6-5 to TRBJ1-2; 8 nucleotides align to TRBD1. The length of the CDR3 is 15 residues. The germline V gene has CDR1 MNHEY and CDR2 SVGAGI. Trimming removed 5 bases from V and 4 bases from J; junction bases left unmatched: 9. The CDR3 DNA reads as TGTGCCAGCAGTCCCCGGACAGGGAACTCCTATGGCTACACCTTC. The encoded protein is CASSPRTGNSYGYTF.

The V gene is TRBV6-5, the J gene TRBJ1-1; no clear D. This CDR3 region has 12 residues. V was clipped by 2 bases and J by 5 bases, with 6 bases between them. The V gene's germline CDR1 is MNHEY and CDR2 SVGAGI. CDR3 nucleotide sequence: TGTGCCAGCAGTTACGCAGGTACTGAAGCTTTCTTT. This translates into CASSYAGTEAFF.

The chain is built from TRBV5-1 and TRBJ2-6; 7 bases fit TRBD1. Germline V gene lookup returns CDR1 SGHRS and CDR2 YFSETQ. The V segment lost 4 bases and the J segment 2 bases; nucleotides outside the gene matches: 3. The CDR3 runs to 15 residues. The CDR3 region has the DNA TGCGCCAGCAGCCAGGGACAGACTGGGGCCAACGTCCTGACTTTC. Translated, it gives CASSQGQTGANVLTF.

The rearrangement links TRBV5-6 to TRBJ1-3, with a tentative D call TRBD1 (6 bases). The CDR3 totals 15 residues. Germline lookup yields CDR1 SGHDT and CDR2 YYEEEE. With 5 bases removed from V and 0 bases from J, the gap between germline ends came to 12 bases. This chain's CDR3 is CASRAWGHSGNTIYF. CDR3 nucleotides: TGTGCCAGCAGGGCCTGGGGGCACTCTGGAAACACCATATATTTT.

CDR3 DNA sequence: TGTGCCAGCAGTGCGACTAGCGGACCTTTTGACGAGCAGTACTTC. It translates to CASSATSGPFDEQYF. The chain is built from TRBV25-1 and TRBJ2-7; 9 nucleotides match TRBD2. V gave up 4 bases and J gave up 5 bases; unmatched junction bases: 9. The CDR3 extends over 15 amino acids. Germline values: CDR1 MGHDK, CDR2 SYGVNS.

V and J are TRBV11-2 and TRBJ1-4; no clear D gene. The V gene's germline CDR1 is SGHAT and CDR2 FQNNGV. V lost 2 bases and J lost 7, with 11 bases in between. The CDR3 spans 14 residues. The CDR3 protein is CASSLFRSGEKLFF. The CDR3 region has the DNA TGTGCCAGCAGCTTATTCCGGAGTGGTGAAAAACTGTTTTTT.

The chain uses TRBV6-1 and TRBJ2-2, with 7 bases matching TRBD1. The CDR3 length is 15 residues. Looked up from germline, CDR1 is MNHNS and CDR2 is SASEGT. V shed 2 bases, J shed 5 bases, and the junction held 5 bases outside the gene matches. The CDR3 sequence: CASSEHRGTTGELFF. The CDR3 DNA sequence: TGTGCCAGCAGTGAACACAGGGGAACTACCGGGGAGCTGTTTTTT.